This entry features one T cell receptor (beta chain) sequence. Its antigen is currently unknown. The data derive from a study of tumor-infiltrating lymphocytes in localized non-small cell lung cancer. Study-wide context: Patients included smokers and never-smokers with various histologies, some sampled after neoadjuvant chemotherapy. Tumor tissue and non-adjacent uninvolved lung came from each patient.

V was cut by 6 bases and J by 1 base, with 18 bases left in between. The germline CDR1 and CDR2 sequences are LNHDA and SQIVND (reference sequence). This CDR3 is built from 16 residues. Clones were sequenced by immunoSEQ multiplex PCR, and TCRdb holds only the in-frame ones, with some missing. The sample comprises about 12,000 clones, approximately 84% of which are singletons, and 8.5% to 10% rests with the top ten. Study-wide findings and caveats: Different pieces of the same tissue went to different assays, confounding technical variation with intratumor heterogeneity. No T-cell fraction difference was seen between IM1 and IM2 tumors.

Sequencing was performed on lung tumor tissue. The source of this sequence is a human donor with non-small cell lung cancer. The chain links TRBV19 to TRBJ1-2; no definite D call. CDR3 nucleotides: TGTGCCAGTAGCCAGTCGAATCTCGGGCGTAACTATGGCTACACCTTC. It is translated as CASSQSNLGRNYGYTF.